This TCR beta chain came from a study of OX40 agonist ivuxolimab in advanced cancers. Regarding the study as a whole: More expanded clones were found, on average, in CD8+ than in CD4+ T cells.

Exclusion of a patient followed from autoimmune disease history or systemic immunosuppression. CDR3 size: 15 residues. Germline CDR1 is SGHAT and CDR2 is FQNNGV. V lost 4 bases to trimming and J lost 2 bases; unmatched junction nucleotides: 7. About this clone: Its antigen is unknown.

This table comes from immunoSEQ multiplex PCR, and its TCRdb copy is limited to in-frame clones, with some not included. The data show about 45,000 clones, roughly 88% seen once. The V call is TRBV11-2, the J call TRBJ2-7, with 8 bases matching TRBD1. Sequenced here: CD4+ or CD8+ T cells sorted from blood, sampled in a trial of the OX40 agonist ivuxolimab. This sequence was found in an adult with an advanced solid tumor such as melanoma, head and neck, liver or kidney cancer. The CDR3 nucleotides read TGTGCCAGCAGCTACGAAGACAGGGGAGCCTACGAGCAGTACTTC. It translates to CASSYEDRGAYEQYF.